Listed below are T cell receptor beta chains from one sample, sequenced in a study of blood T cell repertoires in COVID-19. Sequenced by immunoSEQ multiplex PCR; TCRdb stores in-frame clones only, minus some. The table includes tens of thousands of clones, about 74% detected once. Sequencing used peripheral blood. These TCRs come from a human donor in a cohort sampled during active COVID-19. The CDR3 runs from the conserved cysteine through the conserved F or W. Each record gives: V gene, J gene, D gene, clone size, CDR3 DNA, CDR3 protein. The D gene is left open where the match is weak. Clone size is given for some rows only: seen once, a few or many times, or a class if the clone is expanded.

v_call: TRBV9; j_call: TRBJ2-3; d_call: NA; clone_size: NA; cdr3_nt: TGTGCCAGCAGCGCGGACAGTTCAAGCACAGATACGCAGTATTTT; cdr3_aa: CASSADSSSTDTQYF
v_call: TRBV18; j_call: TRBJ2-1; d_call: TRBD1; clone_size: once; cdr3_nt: TGTGCCAGCTCGCCCGGACAGGGGGCGATAAATGAGCAGTTCTTC; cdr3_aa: CASSPGQGAINEQFF
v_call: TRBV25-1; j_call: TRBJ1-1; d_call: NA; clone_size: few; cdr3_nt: TGTGCCAGCAGTGCGACAGGGAACACTGAAGCTTTCTTT; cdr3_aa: CASSATGNTEAFF
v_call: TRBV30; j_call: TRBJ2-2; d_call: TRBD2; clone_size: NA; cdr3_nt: TGTGCCTGGAACGGACTAGCGGGGAACACCGGGGAGCTGTTTTTT; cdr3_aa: CAWNGLAGNTGELFF
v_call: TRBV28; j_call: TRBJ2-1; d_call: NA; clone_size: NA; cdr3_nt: TGTGCCAGCAGTCCCCGGCTAGGGAGGGAGCAGTTCTTC; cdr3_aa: CASSPRLGREQFF
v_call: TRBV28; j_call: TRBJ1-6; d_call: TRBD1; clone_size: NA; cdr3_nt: TGTGCCAGCAGCCACCTGACAGGGGGTAATTCACCCCTCCACTTT; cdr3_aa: CASSHLTGGNSPLHF
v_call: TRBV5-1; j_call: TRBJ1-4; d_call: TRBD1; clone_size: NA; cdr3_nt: TGCGCCAGCAGCTTCGGGACAGCAACTAATGAAAAACTGTTTTTT; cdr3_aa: CASSFGTATNEKLFF
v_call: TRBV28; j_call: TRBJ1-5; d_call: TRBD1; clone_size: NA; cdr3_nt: TGTGCCAGCAGCTTGGGACAGGGGGGGAATCAGCCCCAGCATTTT; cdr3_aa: CASSLGQGGNQPQHF
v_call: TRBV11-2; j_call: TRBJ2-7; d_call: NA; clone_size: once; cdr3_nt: TGTGCCAGCAGTTCGGGACTCAAAGACTACGAGCAGTACTTC; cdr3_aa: CASSSGLKDYEQYF
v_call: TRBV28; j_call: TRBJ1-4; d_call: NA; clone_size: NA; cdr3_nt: TGTGCCAGCAGTCCACCCCCGGAGGGTCTGGCTAATGAAAAACTGTTTTTT; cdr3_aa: CASSPPPEGLANEKLFF
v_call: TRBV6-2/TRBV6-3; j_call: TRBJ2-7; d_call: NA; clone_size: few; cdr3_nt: TGTGCCAGCAGCCGAGACCAGCAGGATTTGAAGCAGTACTTC; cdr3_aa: CASSRDQQDLKQYF
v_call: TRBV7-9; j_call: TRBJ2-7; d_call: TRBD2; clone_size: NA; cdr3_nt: TGTGCCAGCAGCCCTCCTCGTGGGAGGGCCAACGAGCAGTACTTC; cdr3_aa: CASSPPRGRANEQYF
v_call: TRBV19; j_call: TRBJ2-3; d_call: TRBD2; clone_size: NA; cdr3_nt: TGTGCCAGTAGTCTACTAGCGGGAGACACAGATACGCAGTATTTT; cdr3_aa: CASSLLAGDTDTQYF
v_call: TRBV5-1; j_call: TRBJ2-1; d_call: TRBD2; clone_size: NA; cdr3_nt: TGCGCCAGCAGCTTGGCACTAGCGGGAGGTTTCAATGAGCAGTTCTTC; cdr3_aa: CASSLALAGGFNEQFF
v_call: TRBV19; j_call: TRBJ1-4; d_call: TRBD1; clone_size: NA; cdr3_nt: TGTGCCAGCGCCCGGGACAGGGGTGAAAAACTGTTTTTT; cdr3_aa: CASARDRGEKLFF
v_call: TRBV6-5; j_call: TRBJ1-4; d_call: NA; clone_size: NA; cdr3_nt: TGTGCCAGCAGCTCTAATACCCGGGGTGGGGAAAAACTGTTTTTT; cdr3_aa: CASSSNTRGGEKLFF
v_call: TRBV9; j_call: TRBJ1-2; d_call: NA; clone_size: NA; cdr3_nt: TGTGCCAGCAGCGCGTGGGGGCGAACGACCGGCTACACCTTC; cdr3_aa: CASSAWGRTTGYTF
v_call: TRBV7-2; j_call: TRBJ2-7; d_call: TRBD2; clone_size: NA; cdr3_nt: TGTGCCAGCAGCAAAAGCGGGGTCTACGAGCAGTACTTC; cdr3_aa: CASSKSGVYEQYF
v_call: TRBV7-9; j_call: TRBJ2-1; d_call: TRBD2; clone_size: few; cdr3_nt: TGTGCCATTACCGGGACTAGCGGATACAATGAGCAGTTCTTC; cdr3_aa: CAITGTSGYNEQFF
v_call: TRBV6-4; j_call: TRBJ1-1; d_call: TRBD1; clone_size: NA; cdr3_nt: TGTGCCAGCAAGGTTACAGGGGGGAACACTGAAGCTTTCTTT; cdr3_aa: CASKVTGGNTEAFF
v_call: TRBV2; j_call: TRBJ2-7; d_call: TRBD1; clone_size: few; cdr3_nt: TGTGCCAGCAGTGCCGGGACAGGGGTTCGCCACGAGCAGTACTTC; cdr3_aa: CASSAGTGVRHEQYF